The T cell receptor (beta chain) under discussion was sequenced for a study of T-cell reconstitution after alpha-beta-depleted transplantation in children. This clonotype was counted between two and nine times. The TCRbeta library incorporated unique molecular identifiers. TCRdb itself ran the PCR reads through MiXCR, one entry per CDR3 protein. The repertoire includes hundreds of thousands of distinct CDR3 sequences, 16% of them detected once, and approximately 1.1% sits in the top ten. The clonotype comes from a human donor who donated a stem cell graft to a child with acute myeloid leukemia. The specimen comprised PBMCs from the stem cell graft donor, sampled from the stem cell graft.

The CDR3 sequence is CASTGYFQGTEAFF. CDR3 DNA sequence: TGTGCCAGCACGGGTTACTTCCAGGGGACTGAAGCTTTCTTT. The V gene is TRBV6-1, the J gene TRBJ1-1, with a tentative D call TRBD1 (6 bases). Looked up from germline, CDR1 is MNHNS and CDR2 is SASEGT. The CDR3 runs to 14 residues. V lost 7 bases and J 5 bases, leaving 17 bases between the germline ends.